The T cell receptor (beta chain) described here comes from a study of blood T cell repertoires in COVID-19. Across the study: Material from acute and convalescent COVID-19 was sourced from the United States, Italy and Spain. T cells, B-cell-depleted T cells, or PBMCs supplied cDNA or gDNA.

This clone was picked up a small number of times. With 4 bases removed from V and 4 bases from J, the gap between germline ends came to 17 bases. The V gene's germline CDR1 is SGHRS and CDR2 YFSETQ. This CDR3 spans 15 amino acids. In the authors' methods: Reference gene primer amplification in the assay estimated nucleated cell counts. TCRdb's table, derived via immunoSEQ multiplex PCR, lists solely in-frame clones and lacks some. From that table come the V and J calls and clone size; the DNA was used to work out D and trimming. Found here are 90,000 or so clones, roughly 77% of them singletons; the top ten hold roughly 24%.

The clonotype comes from a human donor in a cohort sampled during active COVID-19. The chain has TRBV5-1 and TRBJ2-5; D possibly corresponds to TRBD1 (6 bases). Sequencing was done on a sample of peripheral blood. CDR3 in DNA: TGCGCCAGCAGCGGGTTAACAGGGTCGATAGAGACCCAGTACTTC. This gives the protein CASSGLTGSIETQYF.